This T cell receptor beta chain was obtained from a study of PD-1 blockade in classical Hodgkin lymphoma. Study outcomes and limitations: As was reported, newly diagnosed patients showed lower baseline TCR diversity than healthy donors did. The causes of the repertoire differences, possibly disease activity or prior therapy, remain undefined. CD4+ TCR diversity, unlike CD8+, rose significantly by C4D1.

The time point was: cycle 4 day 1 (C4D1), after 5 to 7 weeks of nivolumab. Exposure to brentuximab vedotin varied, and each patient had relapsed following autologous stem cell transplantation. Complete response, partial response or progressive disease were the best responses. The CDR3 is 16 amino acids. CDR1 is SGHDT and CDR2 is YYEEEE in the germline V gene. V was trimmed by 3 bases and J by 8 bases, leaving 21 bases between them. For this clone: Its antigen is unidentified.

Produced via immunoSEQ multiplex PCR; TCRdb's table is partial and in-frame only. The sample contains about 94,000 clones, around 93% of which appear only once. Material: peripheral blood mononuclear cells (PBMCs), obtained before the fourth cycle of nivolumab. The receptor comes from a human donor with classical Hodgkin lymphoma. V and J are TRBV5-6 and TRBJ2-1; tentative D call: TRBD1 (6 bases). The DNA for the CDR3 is TGTGCCAGCAGCTCCCTCCAGGGGTGGAGTAGGTATGAGCAGTTCTTC. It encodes CASSSLQGWSRYEQFF.